The following is a T cell receptor beta chain sequence with its context. The table lists this clonotype with a few counts. The target of this receptor is not known. Base quality data are lacking; no much larger clone is found one base away. Per the publication, the treatment or condition label means: live attenuated yellow fever vaccine strain. At every blood-draw timepoint, two biological replicates of bulk PBMCs were collected. A standard Ficoll-Paque protocol was used to isolate PBMCs from peripheral blood. RNA was extracted with TriZol from bulk PBMCs, CD4 and CD8 fractions, and dextramer-positive and dextramer-negative fractions. These data originate in a study of T cells after yellow fever vaccination (dated by TCRdb to between 2018 and 2020). Regarding the research as a whole: Libraries from fractions with low cell numbers were prepared with the SMART-Seq v4 Ultra Low Input RNA kit. Bulk TCR alpha and beta repertoires were sequenced longitudinally to track T-cell clones before and after primary and booster YFV17D yellow fever vaccination. The cohort comprised two healthy male donors, one aged 18 to 29 and one aged 30 to 39 years. Blood samples were taken at several timepoints before and after primary and secondary immunization, and bulk PBMC replicates and cell subsets were isolated. Study-wide findings and limitations: Compared with the primary T-cell response, the secondary T-cell response was weaker but faster, peaking on day 5 rather than day 15. Most clones expanded after primary vaccination were re-detected after the booster (around 96% of CD4 and roughly 85% of CD8), suggesting broad memory maintenance. A small fraction of clonotypes showed up in both the CD4 and CD8 compartments, probably as a result of convergent recombination. Because abundant contaminating clonotypes from the bulk population could be contained in FACS-sorted repertoires, computational filtering was required. Because only a couple of donors were included in the study, the extent to which the findings can be generalized is limited.

TCR cDNA was synthesized by 5'RACE template switching, which introduced a universal primer site and unique molecular identifiers. Priming of cDNA synthesis was performed from both the TCR alpha and TCR beta constant segments. Two PCR steps were used to amplify libraries, with sample barcodes and sequencing adapters being added in the second step. Sequencing of libraries was performed on Illumina HiSeq 2500 (2x100 bp) or NovaSeq (2x150 bp). As for the authors' bioinformatics: MIGEC handled demultiplexing of reads and collapsing into UMI consensus sequences, while MiXCR performed V(D)J alignment. Using edgeR on replicate PBMC samples, clonotypes were called vaccine-responding if FDR was below 0.01 and the log2 fold change was above 5 up to day 15. Each bulk clonotype received a CD4 or CD8 identity based on whether the sequenced CD4 or CD8 repertoire contained that clonotype at higher abundance. The public sequencing data were trimmed at Q25 with fastp and processed into clonotypes with MiXCR by TCRdb, which kept only in-frame beta chains. Each CDR3 protein appears once, grouped with its most common genes and DNA. These V and J calls derive from TCRdb rather than the authors' analysis. The sample includes some 600,000 distinct CDR3 sequences, with about 15% observed a single time. The biggest ten clones account for 15% to 20% of the sample.

The sequence was collected from a young man who received the YFV17D yellow fever vaccine. This sample comprised PBMCs, obtained more than 4 days after the first yellow fever vaccination.

The CDR3 reads as follows: CATSIPGDTQYF. At the DNA level, the sequence is TGTGCCACCAGTATACCCGGGGATACGCAGTATTTT. The chain links TRBV3-1 with TRBJ2-3; a confident D gene designation cannot be given. The V and J ends are trimmed by 10 bases and 6 bases, leaving 14 bases between them. Its CDR3 holds 12 amino acids, cysteine through phenylalanine. Kept here is only the CDR3 DNA, which spans 36 bases and is read in frame from base 1. The germline V gene encodes CDR1 LGHDT and CDR2 YNNKEL (reference sequence).